The 14 T cell receptor beta chains below all came from one sample that was sequenced in a study of tumor-infiltrating lymphocytes in localized non-small cell lung cancer. Profiled with immunoSEQ multiplex PCR; TCRdb holds only in-frame clones, not every one. Among 10,000 to 15,000 clones, more than 75% were seen once, and the ten largest hold around a sixth. What was sequenced was uninvolved lung tissue not adjacent to the tumor. The receptors were gathered from a human donor with non-small cell lung cancer.

V gene TRBV6-6 combines with J gene TRBJ1-1; 7 bases agree with TRBD1. This CDR3 region has 16 residues. Looked up from germline, CDR1 is MNHNY and CDR2 is SVGAGI (reference sequence). V shed 2 bases and J 5 bases; nucleotides not matched to a gene: 11. This CDR3 is CASSYTPETGRTEAFF. Written as DNA, the CDR3 is TGTGCCAGCAGTTACACCCCCGAGACAGGGCGGACTGAAGCTTTCTTT.

Note on this clone: This CDR3 is also generated by other DNA sequences in the sample. The chain links TRBV19 to TRBJ1-2; D ambiguous. Germline V gene sequence: CDR1 LNHDA, CDR2 SQIVND (reference sequence). Trimming left V 3 bases short and J 4 bases short, with 6 bases between. The CDR3 loop spans 12 amino acids. In DNA form, the CDR3 reads TGTGCCAGTAGTATCCGGAGCTATGGCTACACCTTC. It codes for CASSIRSYGYTF.

This sequence joins TRBV6-1 and TRBJ2-1, with 7 bases lining up with TRBD1. The V segment lost 4 bases and the J segment 7 bases; nucleotides outside the gene matches: 7. The CDR3 covers 14 residues. Germline V gives CDR1 MNHNS, CDR2 SASEGT. Here the CDR3 reads CASSVYRGGNEQFF. DNA of the CDR3: TGTGCCAGCAGTGTGTACAGGGGCGGGAATGAGCAGTTCTTC.

The gene calls are TRBV5-1 and TRBJ1-6, with TRBD1 matching 8 bases. Losses at the gene ends were 4 bases for V and 8 bases for J; bases not matched to a gene: 11. The CDR3 extends over 16 amino acids. Germline assignment: CDR1 SGHRS and CDR2 YFSETQ. The DNA for the CDR3 is TGCGCCAGCAGCCAACGGACAGGGAGGATGGATTCACCCCTCCACTTT. Encoded protein: CASSQRTGRMDSPLHF.

This clone was found a few times. CDR3 DNA: TGTGCCAGTAGTGGGCAGAACTCCTACGAGCAGTACTTC. Protein: CASSGQNSYEQYF. The chain couples TRBV19 to TRBJ2-7; D remains unclear. Looked up from germline, CDR1 is LNHDA and CDR2 is SQIVND (reference sequence). The CDR3 consists of 13 residues. V was cut by 5 bases and J by 0 bases, with 8 bases left in between.

In its sample, this clone was seen once. The V and J genes are TRBV11-2 and TRBJ2-7; D gene uncertain. CDR3 length equals 14 residues. V gave up 0 bases and J gave up 6 bases, with 12 bases separating them. Germline values: CDR1 SGHAT, CDR2 FQNNGV. This CDR3 is CASSLDSIAGEQYF. For the CDR3, the DNA is TGTGCCAGCAGCTTAGATTCGATAGCTGGCGAGCAGTACTTC.

V is TRBV19 and J is TRBJ2-3; D gene unclear. The CDR3 spans 14 residues. Germline V CDR1 and CDR2: LNHDA, SQIVND (reference sequence). Trimming took off 1 base at V and 4 bases at J, with 9 bases between the two ends. DNA for the CDR3: TGTGCCAGTAGTATAGGAGGTTTGGCAGATACGCAGTATTTT. It encodes CASSIGGLADTQYF.

The chain recombines TRBV6-5 with TRBJ2-7; D possibly corresponds to TRBD2 (5 bases). The length of the CDR3 is 11 residues. V was shortened by 4 bases and J by 7 bases, with 8 bases between the two germline ends. CDR1 is MNHEY and CDR2 is SVGAGI in the germline V gene. CDR3 DNA sequence: TGTGCCAGCAGTTCGAGGAGGGAGCAGTACTTC. Its protein is CASSSRREQYF.

The gene calls are TRBV5-1 and TRBJ1-1, with D hard to call. The CDR3 is 15 amino acids. Between the trimmed V and J ends, which lost 0 bases and 0 bases, there was a span of 9 bases. CDR1 and CDR2 from the germline V gene are SGHRS and YFSETQ. The CDR3 coding sequence is TGCGCCAGCAGCTTGGGGTTCAGCGTGAACACTGAAGCTTTCTTT. Encoded protein: CASSLGFSVNTEAFF.

This clone is a singleton in its sample. V and J are TRBV7-2 and TRBJ1-4; 7 bases are a match to TRBD1. CDR3 size: 15 residues. V lost 5 bases to trimming and J lost 7 bases; unmatched junction nucleotides: 10. Per the germline V gene, CDR1 is SGHTA and CDR2 is FQGNSA. The CDR3 protein is CASSTQGGLSEKLFF. The CDR3 DNA is TGTGCCAGCAGCACCCAGGGGGGCCTTAGTGAAAAACTGTTTTTT.

This clone was picked up a small number of times. This chain uses TRBV5-1 with TRBJ1-3, with D unresolved. The CDR3 has 15 amino acids. The V gene lost 4 bases and the J gene lost 4 bases, with 15 bases spanning the gap. Germline CDR1 reads SGHRS; CDR2 reads YFSETQ. Written as DNA, the CDR3 is TGCGCCAGCAGCCGAGGCGGGGTGGAAGGAAACACCATATATTTT. It encodes CASSRGGVEGNTIYF.

Only one count was recorded for this clone. The V gene is TRBV9, the J gene TRBJ2-5; 8 nucleotides match TRBD1. CDR1 and CDR2 from the germline V gene are SGDLS and YYNGEE. V lost 2 bases to trimming and J lost 2 bases; unmatched junction nucleotides: 8. The CDR3 covers 16 residues. CDR3: CASSVSSGGGQETQYF. The CDR3 DNA sequence: TGTGCCAGCAGCGTCTCCTCAGGGGGCGGTCAAGAGACCCAGTACTTC.

V and J are TRBV9 and TRBJ1-4, with D maybe TRBD1 (6 bases). The germline V gene has CDR1 SGDLS and CDR2 YYNGEE. Trimming cost V 0 bases and J 3 bases, with 24 bases left between them. The CDR3 spans 20 residues. The CDR3 DNA reads as TGTGCCAGCAGCGTAGAGGGGGGGGGCTTCCTGTACGGCCCTAATGAAAAACTGTTTTTT. The encoded protein is CASSVEGGGFLYGPNEKLFF.

The genes are TRBV6-1 and TRBJ1-1; a possible D gene is TRBD1 (6 bases). The CDR3 length is 14 residues. CDR1 and CDR2 (germline): MNHNS, SASEGT. Trimming took off 6 bases at V and 4 bases at J, with 15 bases between the two ends. Here the CDR3 DNA reads TGTGCCAGCAGGGTGGGGGGCGGAAGCACTGAAGCTTTCTTT. Translated, it gives CASRVGGGSTEAFF.